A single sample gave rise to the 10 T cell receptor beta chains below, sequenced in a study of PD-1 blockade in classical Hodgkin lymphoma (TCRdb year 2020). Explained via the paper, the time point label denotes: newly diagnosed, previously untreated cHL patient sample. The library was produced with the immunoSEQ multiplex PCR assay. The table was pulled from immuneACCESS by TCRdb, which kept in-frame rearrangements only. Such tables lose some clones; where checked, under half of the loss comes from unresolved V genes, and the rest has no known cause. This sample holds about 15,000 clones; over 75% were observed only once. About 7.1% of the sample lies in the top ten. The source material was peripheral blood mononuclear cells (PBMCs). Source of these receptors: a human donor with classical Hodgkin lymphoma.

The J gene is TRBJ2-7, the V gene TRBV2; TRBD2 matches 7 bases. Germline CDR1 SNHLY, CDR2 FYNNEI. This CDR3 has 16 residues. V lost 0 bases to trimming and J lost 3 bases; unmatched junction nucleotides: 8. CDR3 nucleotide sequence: TGTGCCAGCAGTGAAGCGGGGCGGGGAGGGAGCTACGAGCAGTACTTC. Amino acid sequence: CASSEAGRGGSYEQYF.

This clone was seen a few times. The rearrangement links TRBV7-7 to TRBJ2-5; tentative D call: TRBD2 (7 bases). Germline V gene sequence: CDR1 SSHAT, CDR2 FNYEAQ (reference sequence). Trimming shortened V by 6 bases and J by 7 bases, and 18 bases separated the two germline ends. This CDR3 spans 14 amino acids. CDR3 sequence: CASSSLQGGTTQYF. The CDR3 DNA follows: TGTGCCAGCAGTTCATTACAGGGAGGGACGACCCAGTACTTC.

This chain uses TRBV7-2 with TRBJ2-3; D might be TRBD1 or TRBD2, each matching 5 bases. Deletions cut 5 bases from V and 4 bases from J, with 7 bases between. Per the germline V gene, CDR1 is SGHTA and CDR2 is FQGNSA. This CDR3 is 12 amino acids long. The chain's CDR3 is CASSLGADTQYF. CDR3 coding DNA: TGTGCCAGCAGCCTGGGGGCAGATACGCAGTATTTT.

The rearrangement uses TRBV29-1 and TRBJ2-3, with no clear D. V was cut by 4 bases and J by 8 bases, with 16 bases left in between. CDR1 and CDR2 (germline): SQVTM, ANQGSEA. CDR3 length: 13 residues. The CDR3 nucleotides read TGCAGCGTTGCAACCAGATTGGAAGGTACGCAGTATTTT. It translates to CSVATRLEGTQYF.

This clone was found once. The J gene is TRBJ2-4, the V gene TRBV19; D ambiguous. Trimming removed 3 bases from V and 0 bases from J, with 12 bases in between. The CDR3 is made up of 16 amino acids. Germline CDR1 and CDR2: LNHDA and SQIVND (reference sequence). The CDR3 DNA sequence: TGTGCCAGTAGTATTGGGCAGAGGACAGCCAAAAACATTCAGTACTTC. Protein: CASSIGQRTAKNIQYF.

In DNA, the CDR3 is TGTGCCAGCACGGTTGGGGGTGGTGGCTACACCTTC. Translated: CASTVGGGGYTF. The V and J genes are TRBV28 and TRBJ1-2; tentative D call: TRBD1 (5 bases). Per the germline V gene, CDR1 is MDHEN and CDR2 is SYDVKM. The germline V and J ends were trimmed by 7 bases and 7 bases, with 13 bases remaining between them. This CDR3 spans 12 amino acids.

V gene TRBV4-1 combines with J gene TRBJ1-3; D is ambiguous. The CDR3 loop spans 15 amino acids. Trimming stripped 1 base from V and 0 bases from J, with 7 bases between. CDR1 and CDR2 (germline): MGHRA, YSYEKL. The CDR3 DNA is TGCGCCAGCAGCCAAGGAGACAACTCTGGAAACACCATATATTTT. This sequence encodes CASSQGDNSGNTIYF.

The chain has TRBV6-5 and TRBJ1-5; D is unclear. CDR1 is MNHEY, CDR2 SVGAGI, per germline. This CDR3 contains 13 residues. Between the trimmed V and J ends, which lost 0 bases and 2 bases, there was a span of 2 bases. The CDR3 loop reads CASSYSRNQPQHF. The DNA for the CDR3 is TGTGCCAGCAGTTACTCGCGCAATCAGCCCCAGCATTTT.

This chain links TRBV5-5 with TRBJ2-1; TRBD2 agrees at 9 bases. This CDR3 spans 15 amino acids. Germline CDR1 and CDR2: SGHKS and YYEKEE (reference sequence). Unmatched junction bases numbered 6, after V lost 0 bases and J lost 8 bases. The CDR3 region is CASSLEGSGRYEQFF. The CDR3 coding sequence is TGTGCCAGCAGCTTGGAGGGTAGCGGGAGATATGAGCAGTTCTTC.

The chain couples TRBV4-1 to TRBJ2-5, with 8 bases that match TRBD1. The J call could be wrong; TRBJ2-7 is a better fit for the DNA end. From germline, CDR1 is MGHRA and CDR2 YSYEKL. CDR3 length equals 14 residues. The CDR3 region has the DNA TGCGCCAGCAGCCAGCTACAGGGGGTTTACGAGCAGTACTTC. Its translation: CASSQLQGVYEQYF.